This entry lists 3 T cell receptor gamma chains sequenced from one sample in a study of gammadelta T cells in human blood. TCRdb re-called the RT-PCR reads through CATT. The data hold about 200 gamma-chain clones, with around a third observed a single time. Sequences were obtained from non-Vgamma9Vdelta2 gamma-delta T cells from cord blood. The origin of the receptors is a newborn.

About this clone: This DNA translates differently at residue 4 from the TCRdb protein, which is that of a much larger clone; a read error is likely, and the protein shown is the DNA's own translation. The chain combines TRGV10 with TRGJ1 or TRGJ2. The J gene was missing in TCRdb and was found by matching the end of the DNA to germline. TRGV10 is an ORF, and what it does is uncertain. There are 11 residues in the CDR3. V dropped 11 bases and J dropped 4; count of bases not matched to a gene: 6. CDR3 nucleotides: TGTGCTGCGGGCTGCTATTATAAGAAACTCTTT. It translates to CAAGCYYKKLF.

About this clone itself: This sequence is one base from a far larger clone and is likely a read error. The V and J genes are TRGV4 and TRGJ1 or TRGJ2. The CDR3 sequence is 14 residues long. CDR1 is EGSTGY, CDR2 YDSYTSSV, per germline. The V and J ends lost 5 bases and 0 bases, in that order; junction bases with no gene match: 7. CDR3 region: CATWGGKNYYKKLF. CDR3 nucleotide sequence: TGTGCCACCTGGGGGGGCAAGAATTATTATAAGAAACTCTTT.

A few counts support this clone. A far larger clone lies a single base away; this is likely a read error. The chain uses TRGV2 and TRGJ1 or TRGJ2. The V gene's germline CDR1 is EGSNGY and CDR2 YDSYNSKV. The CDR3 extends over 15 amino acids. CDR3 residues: CATWDSYPEGYKNLF. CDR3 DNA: TGTGCCACCTGGGACTCCTACCCGGAAGGTTATAAGAACCTCTTT.